This T cell receptor (beta chain) was found in a study of T-cell memory formation after mild COVID-19. Overall study context: Clusters were largely donor specific.

With 2 bases removed from V and 3 bases from J, the gap between germline ends came to 16 bases. Looked up from germline, CDR1 is SGHTA and CDR2 is FQGTGA. CDR3 length equals 17 residues. TCRdb fed the 5' RACE reads into MiXCR, producing one record per CDR3 protein. The sample includes about 210,000 distinct CDR3 sequences, about 10% of them seen just once. Notes on this clonotype: What it binds is not known.

The study's findings and limits: While clones contracting from day 15 to 85 were balanced between CD4 and CD8, later expanders leaned CD4+.

Sequences were obtained from PBMCs or a T cell subset sorted from them (not recorded which). The chain combines TRBV7-3 with TRBJ2-2; possibly TRBD2 for D (6 bases). This TCR was recovered from a man in his late teens or twenties who had mild COVID-19 (a few samples of this study predate the infection). Cell type and time point are not known. The CDR3 DNA sequence: TGTGCCAGCAGCTTAGCGGTGGAGGGGTTGCACACCGGGGAGCTGTTTTTT. It yields the protein CASSLAVEGLHTGELFF.